This section outlines one T cell receptor beta chain sequence together with its context. TCRdb reprocessed the 5' RACE reads; each CDR3 protein has one entry and no DNA is given. This repertoire includes fewer than 300,000 distinct CDR3 sequences. These data come from a study of T cells expressing NK-cell markers. CDR1 is LGHNA and CDR2 is YSLEER in the germline V gene. This CDR3 contains 14 residues. Sequenced sample: blood T cells: a sorted CD56 or NKG2C T cell subset, CD4+ or CD8+ T cells, or bulk PBMC T cells (not recorded which). This chain joins TRBV4-3 and TRBJ1-4; the TCRdb D gene call, TRBD1, has no DNA to confirm it. The sequence was obtained from a woman between 18 and 70 years old in good health. CDR3: CASSQASGIEKLFF.